The following is a TCR beta chain sequence with its context. Its antigen is undetermined. Replicate PCRs for sorted subsets used approximately 190 ng DNA; this equaled 25,000 to 30,000 T cell genomes. Measured with immunoSEQ multiplex PCR; TCRdb has only the in-frame clones, and not every one. Of 750,000 to 1,000,000 clones in the sample, 80% to 95% are singletons; the top ten hold around 24%. This record belongs to a study of shared clonotypes between healthy human individuals. General study results and limits: The naive CD4 repertoires of several donors were compared, and approximately 4.7% of clonotypes were shared. For sorted subsets, rarefaction showed incomplete sequencing despite large depth.

CD8 cells classed as naive were CD45RO-negative and positively selected for CCR7, excluding terminally differentiated effector memory CD45RA+ cells. This CDR3 region has 14 residues. V lost 3 bases and J 6 bases, leaving 12 bases between the germline ends. Per the germline V gene, CDR1 is LNHDA and CDR2 is SQIVND (reference sequence). This TCR derives from a man aged 30 to 45 in good health. Sequenced material: naive CD8+ T cells sorted from blood. The chain couples TRBV19 to TRBJ2-1, with unresolved D. The CDR3 nucleotides read TGTGCCAGTAGTATCGGGCGCCTGGCCAATGAGCAGTTCTTC. Translation: CASSIGRLANEQFF.